This TCR beta chain is drawn from a study of T cell repertoires in cytomegalovirus infection. Whole-study context: Public signatures in TCR beta pointed to CMV infection and matching HLA type. The study's findings and limits: Dominant in the ex vivo response were TCR beta clonotypes restricted by HLA-C and specific for CMV. Pooled public TCR beta family frequency picked out CMV carriers with the relevant HLA.

From the reads, TCRdb called clonotypes with MiXCR, one entry per CDR3 protein. The table shows 150,000 to 200,000 distinct CDR3 sequences, with around 15% occurring only once. V dropped 0 bases and J dropped 0 bases, with 12 bases sitting between them. There are 16 residues in the CDR3. From germline, CDR1 is SGHRS and CDR2 YFSETQ. This clonotype was observed a few times. Antigen: not known. Sequenced: PBMCs. The chain couples TRBV5-1 to TRBJ1-1, with D perhaps TRBD1 (5 bases). The receptor was derived from a human donor in good health (CMV status not recorded). Some clones in this sample may be carry-over from other donors' samples. The CDR3 DNA is TGCGCCAGCAGCTTGGAAGGTGGCAGGGTGAACACTGAAGCTTTCTTT. Protein sequence: CASSLEGGRVNTEAFF. The whole variable domain, remainder taken from reference TRBV5-1 and TRBJ1-1, is KAGVTQTPRYLIKTRGQQVTLSCSPISGHRSVSWYQQTPGQGLQFLFEYFSETQRNKGNFPGRFSGRQFSNSRSEMNVSTLELGDSALYLCASSLEGGRVNTEAFFGQGTRLTVV.